This T cell receptor (beta chain) was retrieved from a study of shared clonotypes between healthy human individuals. Study-level results: The low donor count limited represented genetic and exposure-history diversity.

From CD4+ cells came CD45RA+ naive and CD45RA-negative memory subsets. As to this clone: Its antigen remains unidentified.

The repertoire was sequenced with immunoSEQ multiplex PCR; TCRdb's copy has only in-frame clones and lacks some. The repertoire consists of around 510,000 clones, with 90% to 97% occurring once and the leading ten covering 0.055% to 0.075%. CDR1 and CDR2 (germline): MDHEN, SYDVKM. The CDR3 runs 14 residues. Losses at the gene ends were 5 bases for V and 7 bases for J; bases not matched to a gene: 6. V and J are TRBV28 and TRBJ2-3; 10 bases line up with TRBD2. What was sequenced was naive CD4+ T cells sorted from blood. The subset was: CD45RA+ positively selected. This TCR was recovered from a woman in her 30s in good health. The CDR3 sequence: CASSPGLAPHTQYF. CDR3 bases: TGTGCCAGCAGTCCGGGACTAGCGCCTCATACGCAGTATTTT.